This T cell receptor (beta chain) derives from a study of regulatory T cells in long-lasting Graves disease. Time point in this sample: newly diagnosed GD, antithyroid drugs for less than 3 months. PBMC-extracted RNA yielded the TCR library. TCR beta libraries were built with iRepertoire HTBI primers and Arm-PCR of CDR3 regions. TCRdb re-analysed the multiplex PCR reads in MiXCR, keeping a single row per CDR3 protein. The sample has 450,000 to 650,000 distinct CDR3 sequences, 15% to 20% seen once. Study-wide points: Persistent disease showed a preference for TRBV28, TRBJ1-2 and TRBJ2-5.

There are many counts of this clonotype. Antigen: not known. There are 17 residues in the CDR3. Per germline, CDR1 SNHLY and CDR2 FYNNEI. Unmatched junction bases numbered 10, after V lost 5 bases and J lost 4 bases. These records were also assigned to another study, of T cells in Graves' hyperthyroidism and ophthalmopathy. Per that paper: Carried out on the TCR CDR3, a first-round RT-PCR used the HTBI primer set.

Sequencing used peripheral blood mononuclear cells (PBMCs), obtained at new diagnosis, from a patient treated with antithyroid drugs. This TCR came from a woman aged 35-65 years with Graves disease. The chain couples TRBV2 to TRBJ2-3, with 12 bases fitting TRBD2. The CDR3 loop reads CASSRRPLAGGADTQYF. The CDR3 DNA follows: TGTGCCAGCAGTCGCCGGCCCCTAGCGGGGGGGGCAGATACGCAGTATTTT.